The subject of this entry is one T cell receptor beta chain. This specimen comes from a study of blood T cell repertoires in COVID-19. Turning to the study itself: The study drew acute and convalescent COVID-19 samples from the United States, Italy and Spain. PBMCs, B-cell-depleted T cells, or T cells were the source of the cDNA or gDNA that made up the material.

The CDR3 totals 17 residues. Germline V gene sequence: CDR1 MNHEY, CDR2 SVGEGT. V lost 5 bases and J lost 3; bases outside the gene matches: 5. In the source study's methods: Counts of nucleated cells, estimated from reference gene primer amplification, were obtained. The data were produced by immunoSEQ multiplex PCR, yet TCRdb's version contains in-frame clones alone and is incomplete. Clonal size and the V and J genes are those of that table, whereas D and trimming came from the DNA. The sample has approximately 160,000 clones, 84% seen once. This rearrangement joins TRBV6-2 or TRBV6-3 to TRBJ2-3, with TRBD2 matching 16 bases. The sample was peripheral blood. The receptor was isolated from a young man with active or convalescent COVID-19. CDR3 region: CASSPGLAGGRTDTQYF. DNA for the CDR3: TGTGCCAGCAGTCCGGGACTAGCGGGAGGGAGAACAGATACGCAGTATTTT.